This T cell receptor beta chain was sequenced for a study of beta chain features in type 1 diabetes. Expressed TCRB transcripts were sequenced because the entire RNA isolate underwent reverse transcription. A few million reads were obtained on average from naive, central memory and regulatory T cell samples. Generated by immunoSEQ multiplex PCR, the TCRdb table keeps only in-frame clones and is missing some. Of 25,000 to 30,000 clones detected, less than 75% appear once; the ten largest clones hold around 2.5%. This clone was counted between two and nine times. Its antigen is not identified. The study, taken as a whole, reports: The influence of HLA type on TCRB rearrangement stayed undetermined. Among all four CD4+ subsets, Type 1 diabetes patients had TCRB CDR3s that were moderately but significantly shorter.

Sorting that relied on CD45RO/CCR7/CD25/CD127/CD95/CD27 yielded CD4+ naive, central memory, regulatory and stem cell-like memory cells. The sequencing sample was made of Tregs from blood. This receptor was obtained from a woman aged 25 to 39 with type 1 diabetes.

CDR3 loop: CASSQDSSGSVYEQFF. The CDR3 DNA is TGTGCCAGCAGCCAAGATTCCAGCGGGTCCGTTTATGAGCAGTTCTTC. The chain has TRBV4-2 and TRBJ2-1, with D maybe TRBD2 (6 bases). Germline values: CDR1 LGHNA, CDR2 YNFKEQ. The CDR3 spans 16 residues. The V end lost 0 bases, the J end lost 8 bases, and 17 bases lay between the germline ends.